What follows is one TCR beta chain and its context. It lacks a known antigen. No base quality values were provided; no much bigger clone lies one nucleotide off. The cohort consisted of hundreds of healthy bone marrow donors. At the time of sampling, all cohort members were nominally healthy, though unrecorded immune exposures were likely present. The donor tested CMV seronegative and was one of the 352 seronegative cohort members. Each donor provided a peripheral blood sample, and peripheral blood mononuclear cells were used for TCR beta sequencing. Genomic DNA was extracted from the blood cell samples with the Qiagen DNeasy Blood Extraction Kit. The data are from a study of cytomegalovirus exposure and HLA in healthy donors (dated by TCRdb to about 2017). Concerning the study at large: An earlier analysis of roughly 610 of the donors reported 276 Gb of sequence data and roughly 120 million unique TCR beta sequences obtained from around 170 million T cells. Roughly 300 gigabases of sequencing data and approximately 80 million unique TCR sequences were included in an early release covering around 650 HLA-typed donors. Among the roughly 390 genotyped donors, approximately 82% belonged to the genetic ancestry cluster associated with self-reported Caucasian donors. The study was designed to test whether signatures of past pathogen exposure could be identified by cataloging public T cell receptors. Using immunosequencing, the study profiled T cell repertoires from 640 or so subjects and related those repertoires to cytomegalovirus serostatus. A separate validation cohort of 100 to 150 different subjects was used in addition to the approximately 640-subject first cohort. The study combined high-throughput TCR immunosequencing, statistical association of individual TCRs with disease status, and machine learning to predict cytomegalovirus infection status. To study patterns of TCR occurrence, a later analysis re-analyzed previously published TCR beta repertoires from 600 to 750 donors and added high-resolution HLA genotyping. Rather than using new phenotypic data, the later analysis identified candidate immune exposures from TCR beta sequences and from how often those sequences occurred across donors. To decide whether each TCR beta V gene segment behaved as functional or pseudogenic, an earlier analysis of approximately 620 of the donors relied on high-throughput TCR beta sequencing. Donor age, sex, ethnicity and CMV serostatus were collected together with the repertoire data. In a later genetic analysis, genome-wide SNP genotypes for about three fifths of the roughly 670 donors were used, and that subset was treated as a discovery cohort. Every discovery cohort repertoire had been produced on one sequencing platform. HLA typing covered class I and class II loci at four-digit resolution. Typing coverage varied by locus: roughly 620-640 donors for A, B, C, DRB1 and DQB1; roughly 560 for DQA1; 606 for DPA1; 450 to 480 for DPB1. Five DR-DQ haplotypes were treated as single units for association and clustering because of strong linkage in the cohort. Among some 410 genotyped donors of the cohort, an average of around 250,000 unique TCR beta nucleotide sequences was sequenced per donor, of which 15% to 20% were non-productive. Overall results and qualifications from the work: The cohort was sequenced for TCR beta chains only, and without alpha or paired-chain data the features that could be detected were limited. An earlier analysis of around 500 of the donors showed that most TCR beta V segments appeared in productive rearrangements either about 87% or about 30% of the time, which broadly matched IMGT annotations. Linkage disequilibrium might explain the correlated functional status among segregating V segments, but an unknown experimental factor could not be ruled out. Because some donors lacked HLA typing at each locus, the association tests relied only on the typed subset. Some IMGT-functional V segments, including TRBV6-2 and TRBV6-3, could not be told apart with the 87-base-pair reads, so those segments were excluded. The study gave a list of 150 to 200 TCR beta chains associated with cytomegalovirus. At a false discovery rate of 0.05, a later analysis linked 16,951 TCR beta sequences to specific HLA alleles. The classifier was reported to diagnose cytomegalovirus status with high specificity and sensitivity in both the original and validation cohorts. A later analysis found that most CMV-associated TCR beta chains appeared HLA-restricted, with HLA associations seemingly driven largely by CMV exposure. The authors suggested that the approach could potentially be extended to other disease states and immunological phenotypes. A later genetic analysis reported fewer N-insertions in productive TCRs among donors in an Asian-associated ancestry cluster than the roughly 670-donor mean. A later genetic analysis associated a missense DCLRE1C variant with V-gene and J-gene trimming of TCR beta chains, and an independent cohort replicated the association. The only immune exposure information available for the cohort was CMV serostatus. Assigning TCR associations to individual alleles was difficult when HLA alleles, especially DR and DQ, strongly co-occurred. A few of the identified cytomegalovirus-associated TCR beta chains were confirmed in vitro to be specific for cytomegalovirus antigens. Because counts were too low, seventeen rarely observed V segments, including chromosome 9 orphons, were left out of the earlier analysis of 587 of the donors. A further reported finding was that TCR beta sequences accurately predicted the HLA-A and HLA-B alleles for most subjects in the first cohort. In a later analysis, HLA-associated TCR beta chains showed more clonal expansion and lower generation probabilities than non-associated chains that were equally common. A later analysis reported that several top co-occurrence clusters appeared linked to parvovirus B19, influenza, CMV and Epstein-Barr virus. The presence/absence analyses assumed that sequencing depth was roughly uniform across donors, and that assumption may not be true. Across donors, most TCR sequences were observed very rarely, whereas some public TCRs were present in many individuals. A group of highly shared sequence variants was considered likely to be a technical artifact of the sequencing pipeline. In a later analysis, the rate of TCR association differed among HLA loci, with DRB1 alleles having the most associated TCRs and HLA-C alleles having the fewest.

Receptor amplification or capture employed the immunoSEQ multiplex PCR assay. For the multiplex PCR, a mixture combining 60 forward primers for TCR Vbeta segments and 13 reverse primers for TCR Jbeta segments was used. The CDR3 region of rearranged TCR beta genes was amplified from genomic DNA by a multiplex PCR assay. Amplified TCR beta libraries were sequenced as 87-base-pair reads on the Illumina HiSeq System. Turning to the authors' computational methods: A later analysis counted about 80 million unique TCR beta chains across the 650 to 700 repertoires, and some 11 million of these chains were shared by at least two donors. A nearest-neighbor algorithm error-corrected the raw reads and collapsed the reads into unique sequences, merging closely related sequences to remove PCR and sequencing errors. To assign V, D and J gene segments, CDR3 sequences were aligned to IMGT reference sequences. For a sequence to be retained, a match of at least six nucleotides was required to both a V gene segment and a J gene segment. Rearrangements were called productive when the CDR3 lacked stop codons and stayed in frame with V and J; all others were non-productive. CDR3 was defined according to IMGT convention as the region running from the second conserved V-encoded cysteine to the conserved J-encoded phenylalanine. The earlier analysis of roughly 590 of the donors excluded sequences that lacked an unambiguous match to a single V gene segment. In an earlier analysis of several hundred of the donors, V segments were called functional above 56.7% productive rearrangements and were called segregating when the between-donor standard deviation exceeded 5%. To diagnose cytomegalovirus status from the catalog of TCR beta chain sequences, a statistical classification framework was built. V and J gene assignment, in a later analysis, came from comparing TCR nucleotide sequences with IMGT/GENE-DB human TR gene sequences. In a later analysis, CDR3 sequences and most-parsimonious VDJ recombination scenarios were assigned using the TCRdist pipeline. In a later analysis, every TCR beta chain was defined by the combination of its CDR3 amino acid sequence and its V-gene family, and reads without a unique V-gene family were dropped. To address suspected cross-contamination and a sequencing artifact, a later analysis removed roughly 640 highly shared, low-generation-probability nucleotide sequences. In a later analysis, a clonal expansion index was calculated for each public chain from normalized within-repertoire ranks of inferred template counts. Generation probabilities in a later analysis came from a VDJ recombination model fitted to out-of-frame rearrangements, and those results were checked against IGoR. Hypergeometric tests were used in a later analysis to score TCR-TCR, TCR-HLA and TCR-CMV co-occurrence, with a repertoire-size bias correction applied to the TCR pairs. To estimate false discovery rates, a later analysis permuted the HLA or CMV assignments 20 times. In a later analysis, co-occurring TCRs were grouped using DBSCAN, and TCRdist sequence similarity was added for clustering within HLA-allele-positive subsets. Co-occurrence clustering excluded repertoires with fewer than 30,000 or more than 120,000 public chains, plus five with anomalous nucleotide sharing. The clones in this table, taken by TCRdb from immuneACCESS, are in-frame only. Not every clone is retained; where verified, under half of the shortfall comes from an unresolved V gene, and the cause of the rest is unknown. V and J calls and clone size follow that table, whereas D and trimming were derived from the DNA. The table for this sample lists just over 150,000 clones; approximately 72% of them were counted only once. The ten largest clones capture over 2% of the sample.

The CDR3 has 14 amino acids, counting the end cysteine and phenylalanine. The kept DNA is CDR3 alone, 42 bases in frame from the first base. The germline V gene (reference sequence) yields MNHEY for CDR1 and SMNVEV for CDR2. A distance of 8 bases separates the germline ends of V and J, which lose 0 bases and 5 bases respectively. This clonotype originated in a female donor in good health and CMV-seronegative. Rearrangement joined TRBV27 to TRBJ2-4; perhaps TRBD1 is the D gene, with 5 bases matching. The material sequenced was PBMCs. This receptor has the CDR3 CASSLSGAENIQYF. The DNA sequence reads TGTGCCAGCAGTTTATCAGGGGCGGAAAACATTCAGTACTTC.